A selection of T cell receptor beta chains follows, all from one sample in a study of tumor-infiltrating lymphocytes in localized non-small cell lung cancer. TCRdb's copy holds only in-frame clones and misses some; the assay was immunoSEQ multiplex PCR. This table holds approximately 8,400 clones, around three quarters found once. The material sequenced was uninvolved lung tissue not adjacent to the tumor. Source of these receptors: a human donor with non-small cell lung cancer. Both conserved end residues are part of each CDR3. Each record gives: CDR3 protein, CDR3 DNA, D gene, V gene, clone size, J gene. A D gene is named only where the DNA matches it firmly. The size of a clone is reported for some rows only, either as once, few or many, or as a class for expanded clones.

cdr3_aa: CASRKRDPGGALNSGANVLTF; cdr3_nt: TGCGCCAGCAGGAAGAGGGACCCGGGGGGGGCCCTTAACTCTGGGGCCAACGTCCTGACTTTC; d_call: TRBD2; v_call: TRBV4-1; clone_size: -; j_call: TRBJ2-6
cdr3_aa: CACSHSGGTEAFF; cdr3_nt: TGTGCCTGCTCACACTCAGGGGGCACTGAAGCTTTCTTT; d_call: TRBD1; v_call: TRBV30; clone_size: -; j_call: TRBJ1-1
cdr3_aa: CASSLDPGQGRNEQFF; cdr3_nt: TGTGCCAGCAGCCTAGACCCGGGACAGGGCCGCAATGAGCAGTTCTTC; d_call: TRBD1; v_call: TRBV7-9; clone_size: once; j_call: TRBJ2-1
cdr3_aa: CASSISGTVSSYEQYF; cdr3_nt: TGTGCCAGTAGTATTTCAGGGACGGTAAGCTCCTACGAGCAGTACTTC; d_call: -; v_call: TRBV19; clone_size: -; j_call: TRBJ2-7
cdr3_aa: CASSLLAGTGGSGANVLTF; cdr3_nt: TGTGCCAGCAGCTTGTTAGCCGGGACAGGTGGCTCTGGGGCCAACGTCCTGACTTTC; d_call: TRBD1; v_call: TRBV5-8; clone_size: -; j_call: TRBJ2-6
cdr3_aa: CASSTVRPNEKLFF; cdr3_nt: TGTGCCAGCAGCACTGTCCGGCCTAATGAAAAACTGTTTTTT; d_call: -; v_call: TRBV7-8; clone_size: few; j_call: TRBJ1-4
cdr3_aa: CASTERGGGPPGEQYF; cdr3_nt: TGCGCCAGCACCGAAAGGGGGGGTGGGCCCCCCGGCGAGCAGTACTTC; d_call: -; v_call: TRBV5-1; clone_size: -; j_call: TRBJ2-7
cdr3_aa: CASSAPTASNGYTF; cdr3_nt: TGTGCCAGCAGTGCCCCGACAGCGTCGAATGGCTACACCTTC; d_call: -; v_call: TRBV2; clone_size: -; j_call: TRBJ1-2
cdr3_aa: CASSQAGVSGNTIYF; cdr3_nt: TGTGCCAGCAGCCAGGCGGGGGTCTCTGGAAACACCATATATTTT; d_call: -; v_call: TRBV7-9; clone_size: -; j_call: TRBJ1-3
cdr3_aa: CASSDQYSLYNEQFF; cdr3_nt: TGTGCCAGTAGCGACCAATACAGCCTTTACAATGAGCAGTTCTTC; d_call: -; v_call: TRBV19; clone_size: -; j_call: TRBJ2-1
cdr3_aa: CASSAHGITDTQYF; cdr3_nt: TGTGCCAGCAGCGCACACGGGATAACAGATACGCAGTATTTT; d_call: -; v_call: TRBV7-2; clone_size: -; j_call: TRBJ2-3
cdr3_aa: CAWSVRATNEKLFF; cdr3_nt: TGTGCCTGGAGTGTGAGAGCAACTAATGAAAAACTGTTTTTT; d_call: -; v_call: TRBV30; clone_size: -; j_call: TRBJ1-4
cdr3_aa: CASSLSIGSTEAFF; cdr3_nt: TGTGCCAGCAGTTTATCGATAGGGAGCACTGAAGCTTTCTTT; d_call: -; v_call: TRBV27; clone_size: -; j_call: TRBJ1-1
cdr3_aa: CASSLLGGSDEKLFF; cdr3_nt: TGTGCCAGCAGCTTGCTGGGAGGCTCGGATGAAAAACTGTTTTTT; d_call: -; v_call: TRBV11-2; clone_size: -; j_call: TRBJ1-4
cdr3_aa: CATSGITGGKAFF; cdr3_nt: TGTGCCACCAGCGGCATCACAGGGGGCAAAGCTTTCTTT; d_call: TRBD1; v_call: TRBV15; clone_size: -; j_call: TRBJ1-1
cdr3_aa: CASSISALRSGEQFF; cdr3_nt: TGTGCCAGTAGTATATCGGCCCTAAGATCTGGTGAGCAGTTCTTC; d_call: -; v_call: TRBV19; clone_size: -; j_call: TRBJ2-1
cdr3_aa: CAISEVSETYASRVTGELFF; cdr3_nt: TGTGCCATCAGTGAGGTCTCAGAGACTTACGCTAGCCGGGTTACCGGGGAGCTGTTTTTT; d_call: -; v_call: TRBV10-3; clone_size: -; j_call: TRBJ2-2
cdr3_aa: CASRMGAQTGELFF; cdr3_nt: TGTGCCAGCAGGATGGGGGCGCAGACCGGGGAGCTGTTTTTT; d_call: -; v_call: TRBV6-5; clone_size: -; j_call: TRBJ2-2
cdr3_aa: CASSLSLTSEYEQYF; cdr3_nt: TGTGCCAGCAGCTTATCCCTCACTAGCGAGTACGAGCAGTACTTC; d_call: TRBD2; v_call: TRBV7-2; clone_size: once; j_call: TRBJ2-7
cdr3_aa: CASSPPRHPQGAGEQYF; cdr3_nt: TGTGCCAGCAGCCCCCCTCGCCATCCACAGGGGGCAGGTGAGCAGTACTTC; d_call: TRBD1; v_call: TRBV28; clone_size: once; j_call: TRBJ2-7
cdr3_aa: CASRVQGSNEKLFF; cdr3_nt: TGTGCCAGCAGGGTACAGGGATCGAATGAAAAACTGTTTTTT; d_call: -; v_call: TRBV28; clone_size: -; j_call: TRBJ1-4
cdr3_aa: CASSYSGTDRAQYF; cdr3_nt: TGTGCCAGCAGTTACTCTGGGACCGACCGGGCCCAGTACTTC; d_call: -; v_call: TRBV6-5; clone_size: -; j_call: TRBJ2-5
cdr3_aa: CASSPPGLAIDTQYF; cdr3_nt: TGTGCCAGCAGTCCGCCGGGACTAGCAATAGATACGCAGTATTTT; d_call: TRBD2; v_call: TRBV11-2; clone_size: -; j_call: TRBJ2-3
cdr3_aa: CASSVQGARNQPQHF; cdr3_nt: TGTGCCAGCAGTGTACAGGGGGCGAGGAATCAGCCCCAGCATTTT; d_call: TRBD1; v_call: TRBV2; clone_size: -; j_call: TRBJ1-5
cdr3_aa: CASSLEAGITGANVLTF; cdr3_nt: TGCGCCAGCAGCTTGGAGGCAGGCATAACTGGGGCCAACGTCCTGACTTTC; d_call: -; v_call: TRBV5-1; clone_size: -; j_call: TRBJ2-6
cdr3_aa: CASSPENYGYTF; cdr3_nt: TGTGCCAGCTCACCAGAAAATTATGGCTACACCTTC; d_call: -; v_call: TRBV18; clone_size: few; j_call: TRBJ1-2
cdr3_aa: CARSHDLAGEGNEQFF; cdr3_nt: TGTGCCAGAAGCCACGACTTAGCGGGAGAGGGCAATGAGCAGTTCTTC; d_call: TRBD2; v_call: TRBV5-3; clone_size: once; j_call: TRBJ2-1
cdr3_aa: CSVGTGTYEQYF; cdr3_nt: TGCAGCGTTGGGACGGGGACCTACGAGCAGTACTTC; d_call: -; v_call: TRBV29-1; clone_size: -; j_call: TRBJ2-7
cdr3_aa: CASSDGTSGRPGELFF; cdr3_nt: TGTGCCAGCAGTGATGGGACTAGCGGGAGACCCGGGGAGCTGTTTTTT; d_call: TRBD2; v_call: TRBV6-1; clone_size: -; j_call: TRBJ2-2
cdr3_aa: CASSRIGLADYNEQFF; cdr3_nt: TGTGCCAGCAGCAGAATAGGACTAGCGGACTACAATGAGCAGTTCTTC; d_call: TRBD2; v_call: TRBV7-9; clone_size: -; j_call: TRBJ2-1
cdr3_aa: CASRLAQRVTETQYF; cdr3_nt: TGTGCCAGCAGGCTCGCCCAAAGGGTCACAGAGACCCAGTACTTC; d_call: -; v_call: TRBV6-6; clone_size: -; j_call: TRBJ2-5
cdr3_aa: CASSLALYNEQFF; cdr3_nt: TGCGCCAGCAGCTTGGCTCTCTACAATGAGCAGTTCTTC; d_call: -; v_call: TRBV5-1; clone_size: -; j_call: TRBJ2-1
cdr3_aa: CSWAYGYTF; cdr3_nt: TGCAGCTGGGCGTATGGCTACACCTTC; d_call: -; v_call: TRBV20-1; clone_size: few; j_call: TRBJ1-2
cdr3_aa: CASSPFPTPNQPQHF; cdr3_nt: TGTGCCAGTAGCCCCTTCCCCACACCCAATCAGCCCCAGCATTTT; d_call: -; v_call: TRBV19; clone_size: few; j_call: TRBJ1-5
cdr3_aa: CASSRRQDEQYF; cdr3_nt: TGTGCCAGCAGTCGAAGACAGGACGAGCAGTACTTC; d_call: -; v_call: TRBV6-5; clone_size: -; j_call: TRBJ2-7
cdr3_aa: CASSLMGGVFGNEQFF; cdr3_nt: TGTGCCAGCAGTTTGATGGGCGGGGTCTTTGGAAATGAGCAGTTCTTC; d_call: -; v_call: TRBV7-3; clone_size: -; j_call: TRBJ2-1
cdr3_aa: CASTSGYTF; cdr3_nt: TGTGCCAGCACAAGTGGCTACACCTTC; d_call: -; v_call: TRBV5-8; clone_size: -; j_call: TRBJ1-2